This T cell receptor beta chain was sequenced in a study of T cell responses to AZD1222 COVID-19 vaccine. General study points: Repertoire sampling was restricted to post-peak T cell response timepoints. Following two doses of AZD1222, Spike-specific TCR breadth and depth rose. Most donors were white British and more were female, and clonal diversity was possibly underestimated.

Note on this clone: No antigen is known for it.

Profiled with immunoSEQ multiplex PCR; TCRdb holds only in-frame clones, not every one. This table has some 120,000 clones, 92% appearing once. Germline values: CDR1 SEHNR, CDR2 FQNEAQ (reference sequence). This CDR3 is built from 15 residues. Trimming cost V 7 bases and J 4 bases, with 19 bases left between them. This sequence was found in an adult who received the AZD1222 COVID-19 vaccine. This sequence joins TRBV7-9 and TRBJ2-5; D unclear. Here the sequenced sample was peripheral blood, taken 28 days after the second AZD1222 dose. In nucleotides, the CDR3 is TGTGCCAGCACTTCTTCCGGACCTCCGGTAGAGACCCAGTACTTC. Translation gives CASTSSGPPVETQYF.